This TCR beta chain was observed in a study of blood T cell repertoires in COVID-19. Germline-derived CDR1 and CDR2 are MDHEN and SYDVKM. Trimming removed 7 bases at V and 6 bases at J, with 18 bases between. CDR3 size: 14 residues. Method: immunoSEQ multiplex PCR; TCRdb's copy keeps in-frame clones and lacks some. The sample carries more than 200,000 clones, about 88% recorded once. V and J are TRBV28 and TRBJ1-1, with TRBD1 as a possible D gene (6 bases). The sequence was obtained from a woman in her 50s with COVID-19, enrolled during active disease. Sequenced: peripheral blood. CDR3 bases: TGTGCCAGCACCGCCTCAACAGGGTTTTCTGAAGCTTTCTTT. Its protein product is CASTASTGFSEAFF.